This T cell receptor beta chain comes out of a study of cytomegalovirus exposure and HLA in healthy donors (dated by TCRdb to about 2017). The study in broad terms: According to an earlier analysis of 587 of the donors, some 180 million T cells yielded some 110 million unique TCR beta sequences and about 280 Gb of sequence data. An earlier analysis of 500 to 650 of the donors applied high-throughput TCR beta sequencing to assess whether each TCR beta V gene segment acted as functional or pseudogenic. Among a few hundred genotyped donors of the cohort, an average of around 240,000 unique TCR beta nucleotide sequences were sequenced per donor, roughly 20% of them non-productive. High-throughput TCR immunosequencing, statistical association of individual TCRs with disease status, and machine learning were combined to predict cytomegalovirus infection status. The study aimed to test whether cataloging public T cell receptors could reveal signatures of past pathogen exposure. Donor age, sex, ethnicity and CMV serostatus were collected together with the repertoire data. The genetic ancestry cluster associated with self-reported Caucasian donors included 81% of the 300 to 400 genotyped donors. Approximately 310 gigabases of sequencing data and approximately 80 million unique TCR sequences were included in an early release covering 500 to 750 HLA-typed donors. Four or five DR-DQ haplotypes were treated as single units for association and clustering because of strong linkage in the cohort. The study used immunosequencing to profile the T cell repertoires of approximately 630 subjects and linked those repertoires to cytomegalovirus serostatus. Along with the roughly 710-subject first cohort, a separate validation cohort of 120 different subjects was used. All discovery cohort repertoires had been generated using a single sequencing platform. Genome-wide SNP genotypes for about 55% of the roughly 670 donors were used in a later genetic analysis, which treated that subset as a discovery cohort. Rather than using new phenotypic data, the later analysis identified candidate immune exposures from TCR beta sequences and from how often those sequences occurred across donors. Typing coverage differed by locus: A, B, C, DRB1 and DQB1 were typed in about 629-640 donors, DQA1 in around 500, DPA1 in 606, and DPB1 in just under 490. A later analysis re-analyzed previously published TCR beta repertoires from 666 donors and added high-resolution HLA genotyping to study TCR occurrence patterns. Both class I and class II loci were covered by HLA typing, at four-digit resolution.

Relative to germline, V is 0 bases shorter and J is 3 bases shorter, with 11 bases between their ends. From a lookup of the germline V gene, CDR1 and CDR2 are MGHRA and YSYEKL. Including the terminal cysteine and phenylalanine, the CDR3 comprises 15 residues. The entry retains the CDR3 DNA only, 45 bases that are in frame from base 1. Remarks on this clone: Its antigen specificity is not known. Per-nucleotide qualities are absent, and no much larger clonotype sits a single base away.

Library method: the immunoSEQ multiplex PCR assay. The multiplex PCR relied on a mix of 60 forward primers for TCR Vbeta segments and 13 reverse primers for TCR Jbeta segments. The CDR3 region of rearranged TCR beta genes was amplified from genomic DNA by a multiplex PCR assay. The amplified TCR beta libraries were sequenced on the Illumina HiSeq System as 87-base-pair reads. As for the original processing: A later analysis tallied about 77 million unique TCR beta chains across the 666 repertoires, and approximately 11 million of those chains were shared by two or more donors. To remove PCR and sequencing errors, raw reads were error-corrected and collapsed into unique sequences using a nearest-neighbor algorithm that merged closely related sequences. CDR3 sequences were aligned to IMGT reference sequences to assign V, D and J gene segments. For a sequence to be retained, at least a six-nucleotide match to both a V gene segment and a J gene segment was required. A rearrangement was called productive if the CDR3 had no stop codons and remained in frame with V and J, and every other rearrangement was called non-productive. Following IMGT convention, CDR3 was defined as the stretch from the second conserved V-encoded cysteine to the conserved J-encoded phenylalanine. The earlier analysis of a few hundred of the donors excluded sequences that lacked an unambiguous match to a single V gene segment. In an earlier analysis of roughly 600 of the donors, a V segment was called functional when productive rearrangements were above 56.7%, and segregating when the standard deviation between donors exceeded 5%. A statistical classification framework was developed to diagnose cytomegalovirus status using the catalog of TCR beta chain sequences. V and J gene assignment, in a later analysis, came from comparing TCR nucleotide sequences with IMGT/GENE-DB human TR gene sequences. The TCRdist pipeline was used in a later analysis to assign CDR3 sequences and most-parsimonious VDJ recombination scenarios. A later analysis defined each TCR beta chain by its CDR3 amino acid sequence plus V-gene family, and excluded reads lacking a unique V-gene family. In a later analysis, 500 to 650 highly shared, low-generation-probability nucleotide sequences were removed to address suspected cross-contamination and a sequencing artifact. A later analysis calculated a clonal expansion index for each public chain from normalized within-repertoire ranks of inferred template counts. In a later analysis, generation probabilities were computed using a VDJ recombination model fitted to out-of-frame rearrangements, and the results were checked against IGoR. In a later analysis, hypergeometric tests were used to score TCR-TCR, TCR-HLA and TCR-CMV co-occurrence, with a repertoire-size bias correction applied to TCR pairs. A later analysis estimated false discovery rates by permuting HLA or CMV assignments 20 times. In a later analysis, co-occurring TCRs were grouped using DBSCAN, and TCRdist sequence similarity was added for clustering within HLA-allele-positive subsets. Repertoires with fewer than 30,000 or more than 120,000 public chains, plus five repertoires with anomalous nucleotide sharing, were excluded from co-occurrence clustering. The source is immuneACCESS, and TCRdb retained only in-frame sequences with V and J called. Part of the clones is not carried over; for the studies checked, unresolved V genes explain less than half of this, and the remainder is unexplained. The V and J calls and clone size are taken from that table; D and trimming were inferred from the DNA. Within this sample are 75,000 to 95,000 clones, with 85% to 90% of them counted one time only. The top ten clones comprise under 2.5% of the sample.

The study at large found these results: At a false discovery rate of 0.05, a later analysis linked fewer than 20,000 TCR beta sequences to specific HLA alleles. The cohort was sequenced for TCR beta chains only, and without alpha or paired-chain data the features that could be detected were limited. In a later analysis, HLA-associated TCR beta chains showed more clonal expansion and lower generation probabilities than non-associated chains that were equally common. Because counts were too low, seventeen rarely observed V segments, including chromosome 9 orphons, were excluded from the earlier analysis of 587 of the donors. An earlier analysis of approximately 590 of the donors showed that most TCR beta V segments appeared in productive rearrangements either about 87% or about 30% of the time, which broadly matched IMGT annotations. A further reported finding was that TCR beta sequences accurately predicted the HLA-A and HLA-B alleles for most subjects in the first cohort. Compared with the approximately 700-donor mean, donors in an Asian-associated ancestry cluster had fewer N-insertions in productive TCRs, according to a later genetic analysis. Because HLA typing was missing for some donors at each locus, association tests included only the typed subset. Roughly uniform sequencing depth across donors was assumed in presence/absence analyses, although this assumption may not hold. According to a later analysis, parvovirus B19, influenza, CMV and Epstein-Barr virus appeared linked to several top co-occurrence clusters. While some public TCRs were present in many individuals, most TCR sequences turned up only very rarely across donors. A group of highly shared sequence variants was considered likely to be a technical artifact of the sequencing pipeline. In both the original and validation cohorts, the classifier was reported to diagnose cytomegalovirus status with high specificity and sensitivity. Strong co-occurrence of HLA alleles, especially DR and DQ, made assigning TCR associations to individual alleles difficult. Linkage disequilibrium might explain the correlated functional status among segregating V segments, but an unknown experimental factor could not be excluded. Immune exposure information for the cohort was limited to CMV serostatus. The authors suggested that the approach could potentially be generalized to other disease states and immunological phenotypes. A total of some 180 TCR beta chains were listed by the study as associated with cytomegalovirus. A later analysis found that TCR association rates varied across HLA loci, with DRB1 alleles showing the most associated TCRs and HLA-C alleles the fewest. In vitro tests confirmed that three of the cytomegalovirus-associated TCR beta chains recognize cytomegalovirus antigens. According to a later analysis, most CMV-associated TCR beta chains appeared to be HLA-restricted, and the HLA associations seemed to be driven largely by CMV exposure. Because the 87-base-pair reads could not distinguish some IMGT-functional V segments, including TRBV6-2 and TRBV6-3, those segments were excluded. An association between a missense DCLRE1C variant and V-gene and J-gene trimming of TCR beta chains was found in a later genetic analysis and replicated in an independent cohort.

The cohort comprised around 700 healthy bone marrow donors. Cohort members were all nominally healthy when sampled, although unrecorded immune exposures were likely present. The donor was CMV seronegative and belonged to the group of around 350 seronegative cohort members. A peripheral blood sample was provided by each donor, and peripheral blood mononuclear cells were used for TCR beta sequencing. Genomic DNA was extracted from the blood cell samples with the Qiagen DNeasy Blood Extraction Kit. The receptor was isolated from a man between 18 and 29 years old in good health and CMV-seronegative. The sample consisted of PBMCs. The sequence joins TRBV4-1 to TRBJ1-2; tentative D gene TRBD1, with 5 bases matching. The encoded CDR3 is CASSQDLLGDYGYTF. The bases read TGCGCCAGCAGCCAAGACCTTCTAGGGGACTATGGCTACACCTTC.